This T cell receptor (beta chain) was recovered during a study of T-cell reconstitution after alpha-beta-depleted transplantation in children. This clonotype has ten or more counts. Its cognate antigen is unknown. Library preparation (for TCRbeta) was performed with unique molecular identifiers. In TCRdb, the PCR reads were re-called with MiXCR into one record per CDR3 protein. The repertoire has about 460,000 distinct CDR3 sequences, about 11% of them found once; the top ten carry 2%. Study-wide points: Some patients showed high day-60 TCRbeta diversity, which derived from surviving recipient T cells and thymic progenitors. A year had passed since transplant, and T-cell counts and diversity by then came mostly from newly produced T cells.

The CDR3 is 17 residues long. Trimming at V came to 3 bases and at J to 1 base, leaving 7 bases not matched to a gene. The TCR comes from a child aged 2-15 years with inherited bone marrow failure, due to receive a stem cell transplant. This rearrangement joins TRBV12-3 or TRBV12-4 to TRBJ1-5, with 9 positions matching TRBD1. The sequencing here drew on PBMCs, taken before TCRalphabeta/CD19-depleted stem cell transplant. CDR3 bases: TGTGCCAGCAGTTTGGAACAACAGGGGGCCAGCAATCAGCCCCAGCATTTT. This translates into CASSLEQQGASNQPQHF.